This T cell receptor (beta chain) was captured by sequencing in a study of cytomegalovirus exposure and HLA in healthy donors. General observations from the study: For cytomegalovirus status, the classifier reportedly gave diagnoses with high specificity and sensitivity. Segments of the TCR beta V type were, in most cases, productive about 90% or about 30% of the time in an earlier analysis. TRBV6-2, TRBV6-3 and some other V segments were excluded as indistinguishable. Highly shared variants forming one cluster were likely a sequencing artifact.

On this clone: The antigen is unknown.

It was with 60 Vbeta and 13 Jbeta primers that the PCR ran. Clones were read by immunoSEQ multiplex PCR, and TCRdb kept only the in-frame ones, dropping some. Of 55,000 to 70,000 clones in the sample, approximately 78% were seen once. The germline V gene encodes CDR1 MGHRA and CDR2 YSYEKL. This CDR3 contains 13 residues. The V gene lost 4 bases and the J gene lost 6 bases, with 10 bases spanning the gap. This sequence joins TRBV4-1 and TRBJ2-1, with a possible D match to TRBD2 (5 bases). Sequenced sample: PBMCs. The TCR was taken from a young man in good health and CMV-seropositive. CDR3 nucleotides: TGCGCCAGCAGCCGCGGAGGTGTCAATGAGCAGTTCTTC. This gives the protein CASSRGGVNEQFF.